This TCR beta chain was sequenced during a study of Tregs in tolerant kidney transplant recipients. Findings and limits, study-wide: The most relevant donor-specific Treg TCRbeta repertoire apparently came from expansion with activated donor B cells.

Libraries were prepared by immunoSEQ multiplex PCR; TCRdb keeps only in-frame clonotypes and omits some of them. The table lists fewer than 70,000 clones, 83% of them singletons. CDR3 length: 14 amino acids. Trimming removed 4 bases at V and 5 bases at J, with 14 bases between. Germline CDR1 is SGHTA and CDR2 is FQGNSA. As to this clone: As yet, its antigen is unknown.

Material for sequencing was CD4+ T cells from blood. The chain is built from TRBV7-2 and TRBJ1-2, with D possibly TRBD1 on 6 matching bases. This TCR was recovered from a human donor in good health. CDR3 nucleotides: TGTGCCAGCAGCTCCCAGGGGTCGCGGTATGGCTACACCTTC. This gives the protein CASSSQGSRYGYTF.